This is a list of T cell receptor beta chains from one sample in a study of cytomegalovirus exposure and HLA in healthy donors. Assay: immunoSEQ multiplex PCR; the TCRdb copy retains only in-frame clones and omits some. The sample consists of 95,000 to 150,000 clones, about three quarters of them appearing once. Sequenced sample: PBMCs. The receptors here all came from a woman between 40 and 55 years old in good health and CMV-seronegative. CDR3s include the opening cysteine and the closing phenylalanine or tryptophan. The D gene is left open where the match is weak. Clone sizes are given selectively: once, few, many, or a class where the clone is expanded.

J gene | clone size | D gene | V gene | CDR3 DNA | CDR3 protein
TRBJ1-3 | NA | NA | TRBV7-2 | TGTGCCAGCAGCTTAAACTTTGACAGGCTCTCTGGAAACACCATATATTTT | CASSLNFDRLSGNTIYF
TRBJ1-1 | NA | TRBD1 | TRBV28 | TGTGCCAGCAGTCGACAGGGAGAAGCTTTCTTT | CASSRQGEAFF
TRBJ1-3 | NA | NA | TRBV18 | TGTGCCAGCTCACCGTTTCAGGGGTCTGGAAACACCATATATTTT | CASSPFQGSGNTIYF
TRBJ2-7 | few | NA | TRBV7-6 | TGTGCCAGCAGGACCGGGACTCCTGGCTACGAGCAGTACTTC | CASRTGTPGYEQYF
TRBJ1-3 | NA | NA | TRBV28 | TGTGCCAGCAGTCGACCCGAGGCTGGAAACACCATATATTTT | CASSRPEAGNTIYF
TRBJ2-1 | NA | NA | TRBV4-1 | TGCGCCAGCAGCCCAGGACAGATTGAGGTCGGTGAGCAGTTCTTC | CASSPGQIEVGEQFF
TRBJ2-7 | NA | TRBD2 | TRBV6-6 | TGTGCCAGCAGTTCAAGCGGGAGGGTTTCCTACGAGCAGTACTTC | CASSSSGRVSYEQYF
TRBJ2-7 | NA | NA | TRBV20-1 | TGCAGTGCTCCTAATACGGGGGTGCAGTACTTC | CSAPNTGVQYF
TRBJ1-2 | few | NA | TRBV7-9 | TGTGCCAGCAGCTTAGAAACGGGAAACTATGGCTACACCTTC | CASSLETGNYGYTF
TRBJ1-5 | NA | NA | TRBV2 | TGTGCCAGCAGTAGCGACAGCAGGGATCAGCCCCAGCATTTT | CASSSDSRDQPQHF
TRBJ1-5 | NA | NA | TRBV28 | TGTGCCAGCAGTTTACCGGCAGGGAGGTTTCAGCCCCAGCATTTT | CASSLPAGRFQPQHF
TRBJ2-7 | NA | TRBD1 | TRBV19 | TGTGCCAGCCGGGACAGGGGCTCCTACGAGCAGTACTTC | CASRDRGSYEQYF
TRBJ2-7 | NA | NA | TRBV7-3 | TGTGCCAGCAGCTTAGCGGAAGGCTACGAGCAGTACTTC | CASSLAEGYEQYF
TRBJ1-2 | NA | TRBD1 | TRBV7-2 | TGTGCCAGCAGCTTCCGACAGGGTAACTATGGCTACACCTTC | CASSFRQGNYGYTF
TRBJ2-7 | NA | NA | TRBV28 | TGTGCCAGCAGTCTGGGTTTGAGGGTAGGGCAGTACTTC | CASSLGLRVGQYF
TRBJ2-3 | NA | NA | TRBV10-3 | TGTGCCATCAGTGAGAAAGGGGAAGATACGCAGTATTTT | CAISEKGEDTQYF
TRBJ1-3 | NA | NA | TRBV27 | TGTGCCAGCAGTTCGATCCCCACAGGGTACAGCTCTGGAAACACCATATATTTT | CASSSIPTGYSSGNTIYF
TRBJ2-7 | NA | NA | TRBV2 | TGTGCCAGCAGTATCAGCGGAGCCGACGGGGAGCAGTACTTC | CASSISGADGEQYF
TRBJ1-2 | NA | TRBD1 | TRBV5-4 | TGTGCCAGCAGCCCGGACAGGGGGACATATGGCTACACCTTC | CASSPDRGTYGYTF
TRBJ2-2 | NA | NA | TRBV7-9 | TGTGCCAGCAGCTCGACACGATTGAACACCGGGGAGCTGTTTTTT | CASSSTRLNTGELFF
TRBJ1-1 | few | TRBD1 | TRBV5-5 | TGTGCCAGCAGTCCCGGACAGGGAACTGAAGCTTTCTTT | CASSPGQGTEAFF
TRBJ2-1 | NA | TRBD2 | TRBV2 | TGTGCCAGCAGTCGGACTAGCGGCTCCTACAATGAGCAGTTCTTC | CASSRTSGSYNEQFF
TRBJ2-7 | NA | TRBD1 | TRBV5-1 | TGCGCCAGCAGCTTGGCGATATCTCCGACAGGGTTGAACGAGCAGTACTTC | CASSLAISPTGLNEQYF
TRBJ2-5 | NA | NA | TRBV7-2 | TGTGCCAGCAGCTCTTCAGCGGGCCACCAAGAGACCCAGTACTTC | CASSSSAGHQETQYF
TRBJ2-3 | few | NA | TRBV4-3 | TGCGCCAGCAGCCAAGATAGCCATAGCACAGATACGCAGTATTTT | CASSQDSHSTDTQYF
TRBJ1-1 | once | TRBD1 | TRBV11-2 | TGTGCCAGCAGCTCCACTCGGACAGGAAACACTGAAGCTTTCTTT | CASSSTRTGNTEAFF
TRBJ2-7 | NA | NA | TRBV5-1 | TGCGCCAGCAGCTTGGACAGGTTGTACTACGAGCAGTACTTC | CASSLDRLYYEQYF
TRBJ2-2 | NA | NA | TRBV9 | TGTGCCAGCAGCCCCGTAGGGGGATACACCGGGGAGCTGTTTTTT | CASSPVGGYTGELFF
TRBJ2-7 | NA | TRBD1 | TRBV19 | TGTGCCAGTAGCCAGACAGGGAGCGCCTACGAGCAGTACTTC | CASSQTGSAYEQYF
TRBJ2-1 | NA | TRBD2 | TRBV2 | TGTGCCAGCAGGCCTAGCGGGAGATACAATGAGCAGTTCTTC | CASRPSGRYNEQFF
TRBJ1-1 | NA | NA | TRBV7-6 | TGTGCCAGCAGCTTGACTGACACTGAAGCTTTCTTT | CASSLTDTEAFF